One and the same sample provided the 20 T cell receptor beta chains below, sequenced in a study of blood T cell repertoires in COVID-19. Repertoires were generated with immunoSEQ multiplex PCR, while TCRdb's copy carries only in-frame clones and drops some. The table lists a few hundred thousand clones, roughly four fifths of them singletons, with approximately 4.5% in the top ten. The sequenced material came from PBMCs or T cells enriched from blood (not recorded which). The source of these receptors is a man aged 25 to 40 with acute COVID-19.

This clone has only a few counts. V gene TRBV19 combines with J gene TRBJ1-1, with D possibly matching TRBD1 (6 bases). The CDR3 is 15 residues long. Per the germline V gene, CDR1 is LNHDA and CDR2 is SQIVND (reference sequence). Trimming pared 0 bases from V and 5 bases from J, leaving 13 bases between. CDR3 protein: CASSIDRGGPTEAFF. As DNA, the CDR3 is TGTGCCAGTAGTATAGATCGGGGGGGGCCAACTGAAGCTTTCTTT.

This chain links TRBV6-5 with TRBJ1-5; no clear D gene. Trimming took off 5 bases at V and 1 base at J, with 9 bases between the two ends. Germline loops: CDR1 MNHEY, CDR2 SVGAGI. The CDR3 contains 14 residues. The CDR3 coding sequence is TGTGCCAGCAGTCGAGACGGGAGCAATCAGCCCCAGCATTTT. Translated: CASSRDGSNQPQHF.

This chain uses TRBV7-2 with TRBJ2-5; the match to TRBD2 covers 10 bases. The CDR3 sequence is 15 residues long. The ends lost 1 base at V and 5 bases at J; junction bases unmatched: 4. From germline, CDR1 is SGHTA and CDR2 FQGNSA. The CDR3 coding sequence is TGTGCCAGCAGCTTAGTACTAGCGGGATTTGAGACCCAGTACTTC. The encoded protein is CASSLVLAGFETQYF. The whole variable domain, remainder taken from reference TRBV7-2 and TRBJ2-5, is GAGVSQSPSNKVTEKGKDVELRCDPISGHTALYWYRQSLGQGLEFLIYFQGNSAPDKSGLPSDRFSAERTGGSVSTLTIQRTQQEDSAVYLCASSLVLAGFETQYFGPGTRLLVL.

The table lists this clone with a few counts. The CDR3 region is CASTEQPQPQHF. CDR3 DNA sequence: TGTGCCAGCACCGAACAGCCTCAGCCCCAGCATTTT. The V gene is TRBV6-5, the J gene TRBJ1-5; no clear D gene. The CDR3 sequence is 12 residues long. With 7 bases removed from V and 6 bases from J, the gap between germline ends came to 10 bases. CDR1 is MNHEY, CDR2 SVGAGI, per germline.

This sequence joins TRBV20-1 and TRBJ2-3; D may be TRBD2 (5 bases). V shed 5 bases and J shed 6 bases, with 9 bases lying between them. Per the germline V gene, CDR1 is DFQATT and CDR2 is SNEGSKA (reference sequence). This CDR3 is 11 amino acids long. As DNA, the CDR3 is TGCAGTGCTGCACCGGGGGATACGCAGTATTTT. Translated: CSAAPGDTQYF.

J is TRBJ1-1 and V is TRBV4-3; maybe TRBD1 (5 bases). The CDR3 has 14 amino acids. V lost 0 bases and J 7 bases, leaving 12 bases between the germline ends. From germline, CDR1 is LGHNA and CDR2 YSLEER. In nucleotides, the CDR3 is TGCGCCAGCAGCCAAGAGGGGAGGGGCCGTGAAGCTTTCTTT. Its protein product is CASSQEGRGREAFF.

V and J are TRBV28 and TRBJ1-2; D gene unclear. This CDR3 is built from 13 residues. Per germline, CDR1 MDHEN and CDR2 SYDVKM. V shed 8 bases and J shed 4 bases, with 14 bases lying between them. The CDR3 here is CASYLSPPYGYTF. The CDR3 DNA follows: TGTGCCAGCTATCTTAGCCCCCCCTATGGCTACACCTTC.

The chain combines TRBV24-1 with TRBJ2-2; 10 nucleotides line up with TRBD1. The J segment lost 5 bases and the V segment lost 4 bases, leaving 6 bases of the junction unmatched. The germline CDR1 and CDR2 sequences are KGHDR and SFDVKD. This CDR3 region has 16 residues. The CDR3 region is CATSDPGTGVTGELFF. In nucleotides, the CDR3 is TGTGCCACCAGTGACCCCGGGACAGGGGTTACCGGGGAGCTGTTTTTT.

The chain recombines TRBV19 with TRBJ2-4; 8 bases are shared with TRBD1. V gave up 3 bases and J gave up 5 bases; unmatched junction bases: 3. Germline CDR1 LNHDA, CDR2 SQIVND (reference sequence). The CDR3 loop spans 14 amino acids. CDR3 nucleotides: TGTGCCAGTAGTATCAGGGGGCTCGAAAACATTCAGTACTTC. Encoded protein: CASSIRGLENIQYF.

This clone was counted between two and nine times. The chain combines TRBV6-4 with TRBJ2-3; 8 nucleotides line up with TRBD2. Germline V gives CDR1 MRHNA, CDR2 SNTAGT. Trimming removed 3 bases from V and 4 bases from J; junction bases left unmatched: 6. The CDR3 has 15 residues. In nucleotides, the CDR3 is TGTGCCAGCAGTGATAGCGGGGCCACCCCAGATACGCAGTATTTT. It specifies CASSDSGATPDTQYF.

The chain combines TRBV6-2 or TRBV6-3 with TRBJ1-4; D gene unclear. The CDR3 runs 15 residues. V was pared by 5 bases and J by 11 bases, with 21 bases between. Looked up from germline, CDR1 is MNHEY and CDR2 is SVGEGT. The CDR3 here is CASSGGGLGFEKLFF. The CDR3 DNA reads TGTGCCAGCAGTGGAGGAGGTCTGGGTTTTGAGAAACTGTTTTTT.

The genes are TRBV9 and TRBJ2-2, with 9 positions matching TRBD1. J lost 5 bases, V lost 8 bases, and 10 bases had no gene match. CDR1 is SGDLS and CDR2 is YYNGEE in the germline V gene. This CDR3 has 15 amino acids. CDR3 region: CASTPGTGITGELFF. DNA for the CDR3: TGTGCCAGTACACCCGGGACAGGGATAACCGGGGAGCTGTTTTTT.

The chain joins TRBV6-5 to TRBJ1-2; 7 positions agree with TRBD1. The V gene end was trimmed by 7 bases and the J gene end by 2 bases; junction bases not matched to a gene: 10. Germline V gives CDR1 MNHEY, CDR2 SVGAGI. The length of the CDR3 is 15 residues. CDR3 sequence: CASTFSGQRNYGYTF. DNA of the CDR3: TGTGCCAGCACCTTCTCGGGACAGAGAAACTATGGCTACACCTTC.

The rearrangement uses TRBV15 and TRBJ2-5; 11 bases are a match to TRBD2. CDR1 and CDR2 (germline): LNHNV, YYDKDF (reference sequence). The CDR3 is made up of 15 amino acids. Germline trimming cut 5 bases from V and 5 bases from J; bases unmatched to any gene: 7. CDR3 sequence (DNA): TGTGCCACCAGCTCGGTAGCGGGGGGGCTTGAGACCCAGTACTTC. Residues: CATSSVAGGLETQYF.

Details on this clone: The junction does not match germline at one end; this may be a read error. V and J are TRBV5-1 and TRBJ2-3, with a possible D match to TRBD1 (5 bases). CDR3 length equals 15 residues. Germline values: CDR1 SGHRS, CDR2 YFSETQ. CDR3 nucleotide sequence: TGTGCCAGCAGTCAGGACACCCTTAGGGCAGATACGCAGTATTTT. This gives the protein CASSQDTLRADTQYF. Looking up the rest from reference TRBV5-1 and TRBJ2-3 gives the full variable domain: KAGVTQTPRYLIKTRGQQVTLSCSPISGHRSVSWYQQTPGQGLQFLFEYFSETQRNKGNFPGRFSGRQFSNSRSEMNVSTLELGDSALYLCASSQDTLRADTQYFGPGTRLTVL.

The rearrangement links TRBV7-2 to TRBJ2-5; 12 nucleotides agree with TRBD2. The CDR3 consists of 18 residues. The V gene end was trimmed by 4 bases and the J gene end by 5 bases; junction bases not matched to a gene: 14. The germline V gene encodes CDR1 SGHTA and CDR2 FQGNSA. CDR3 DNA: TGTGCCAGCAGCTGGCCTAGCGGGAGGGGCCCGAAGGGGGAGACCCAGTACTTC. This sequence encodes CASSWPSGRGPKGETQYF.

This chain connects TRBV5-1 to TRBJ2-3; perhaps TRBD1 as D (5 bases). The CDR3 covers 14 residues. V dropped 3 bases and J dropped 3 bases, with 11 bases sitting between them. Germline V gene data show CDR1 as SGHRS and CDR2 as YFSETQ. Here the CDR3 reads CASSSVGPTDTQYF. The CDR3 DNA sequence: TGCGCCAGCAGCTCGGTGGGGCCGACAGATACGCAGTATTTT.

Notes on this clone: Within the sample, other DNA sequences also encode this same CDR3. The J gene is TRBJ1-1, the V gene TRBV12-5; D is unclear. Trimming pared 2 bases from V and 2 bases from J, leaving 6 bases between. The CDR3 is 13 residues long. CDR1 is LGHNT, CDR2 FRNRAP, per germline. The CDR3, as DNA: TGTGCTAGTGGTTTGACAGTAAACACTGAAGCTTTCTTT. Protein product: CASGLTVNTEAFF.

V gene TRBV4-3 combines with J gene TRBJ2-2; 8 nucleotides line up with TRBD2. Germline loops: CDR1 LGHNA, CDR2 YSLEER. V was clipped by 0 bases and J by 13 bases; unmatched bases: 13. The CDR3 has 16 amino acids. The CDR3 protein is CASSQDTRSGRSWLFF. The CDR3 DNA follows: TGCGCCAGCAGCCAAGATACGAGAAGCGGGAGATCGTGGCTGTTTTTT.

This clone was counted a single time. The chain uses TRBV29-1 and TRBJ2-1, with D unresolved. Germline assignment: CDR1 SQVTM and CDR2 ANQGSEA. There are 12 residues in the CDR3. V was clipped by 2 bases and J by 5 bases, with 7 bases between them. The CDR3 sequence: CSVEPVNNEQFF. The CDR3 DNA reads as TGCAGCGTTGAACCGGTCAACAATGAGCAGTTCTTC.